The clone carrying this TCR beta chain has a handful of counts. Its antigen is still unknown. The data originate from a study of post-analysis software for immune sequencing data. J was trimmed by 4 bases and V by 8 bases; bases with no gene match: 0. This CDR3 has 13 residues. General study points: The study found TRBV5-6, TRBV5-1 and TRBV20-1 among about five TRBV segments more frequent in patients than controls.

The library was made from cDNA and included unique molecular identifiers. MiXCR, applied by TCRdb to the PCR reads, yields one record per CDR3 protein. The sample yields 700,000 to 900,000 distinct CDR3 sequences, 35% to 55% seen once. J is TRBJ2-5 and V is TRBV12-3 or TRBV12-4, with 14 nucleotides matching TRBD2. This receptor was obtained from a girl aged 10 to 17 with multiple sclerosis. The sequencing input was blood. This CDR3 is CASGLAGGETQYF. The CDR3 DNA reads TGTGCCAGCGGACTAGCGGGAGGAGAGACCCAGTACTTC.